This T cell receptor (beta chain) is drawn from a study of cytomegalovirus exposure and HLA in healthy donors. Findings and limits, study-wide: High specificity and sensitivity for cytomegalovirus status were reported for the classifier. Many donors carried some public TCRs, although rarity characterized most TCR sequences.

For this clone: The target antigen is unknown.

The method was immunoSEQ multiplex PCR; TCRdb's version includes in-frame clones alone and lacks a portion of them. Counted here are fewer than 150,000 clones, 85% to 90% occurring once; the ten biggest clones make up about 7.9%. These donors were members of the roughly 120-subject validation cohort, a group separate from the roughly 670-subject first cohort. Germline V gene sequence: CDR1 SGHKS, CDR2 YYEKEE (reference sequence). Trimming at V came to 4 bases and at J to 4 bases, leaving 4 bases not matched to a gene. This CDR3 is 13 amino acids long. The sequence derives from a woman aged 18-29 years in good health and CMV-seropositive. V and J are TRBV5-5 and TRBJ2-5, with 7 bases lining up with TRBD2. Sequenced input: PBMCs. DNA of the CDR3: TGTGCCAGCAGCGTCCCGGGGGGAGAGACCCAGTACTTC. Its translation: CASSVPGGETQYF.